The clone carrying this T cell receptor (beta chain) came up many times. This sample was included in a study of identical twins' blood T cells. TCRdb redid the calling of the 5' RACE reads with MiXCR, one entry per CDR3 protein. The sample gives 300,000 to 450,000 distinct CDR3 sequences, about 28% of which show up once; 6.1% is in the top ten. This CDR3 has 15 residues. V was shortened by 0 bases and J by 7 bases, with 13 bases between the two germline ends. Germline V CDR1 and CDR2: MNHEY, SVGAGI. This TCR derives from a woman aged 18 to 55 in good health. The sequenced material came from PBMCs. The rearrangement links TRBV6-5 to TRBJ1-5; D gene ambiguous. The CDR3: CASSYSPGFGQPQHF. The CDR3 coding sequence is TGTGCCAGCAGTTACTCCCCGGGGTTCGGGCAGCCCCAGCATTTT.